This T cell receptor beta chain came from a study of cytomegalovirus exposure and HLA in healthy donors. This PCR relied on a set of 60 Vbeta primers and 13 Jbeta primers. Using immunoSEQ multiplex PCR, the repertoire was profiled, and TCRdb retains in-frame clones only, with some absent. The top ten clones hold less than 4.5% of a sample with 95,000 to 150,000 clones, approximately 80% of them seen once. On this clone itself: Its target is not known.

Findings and caveats of the study: It was 150 or so TCR beta chains that were listed as cytomegalovirus-associated.

The germline V gene encodes CDR1 SEHNR and CDR2 FQNEAQ (reference sequence). The CDR3 totals 13 residues. V was trimmed by 5 bases and J by 4 bases, leaving 11 bases between them. The TCR comes from a man aged 40-49 years in good health and CMV-seronegative. The sample taken for sequencing was PBMCs. The chain employs TRBV7-9 and TRBJ1-1; D perhaps matches TRBD1 (6 bases). The CDR3 is CASSPKGGTEAFF. The CDR3 DNA is TGTGCCAGCAGCCCCAAAGGGGGCACTGAAGCTTTCTTT.